The 8 T cell receptor beta chains listed next were all sequenced from one sample in a study of T cells after yellow fever vaccination. TCRdb called the 5' RACE reads again in MiXCR, with one record for every CDR3 protein. Here the sample spans roughly 340,000 distinct CDR3 sequences, over 8% being singletons. The specimen comprised PBMCs, sampled on the day of the first yellow fever vaccination. Receptor source: a man aged 18 to 29 who received the YFV17D yellow fever vaccine.

This clonotype was counted between two and nine times. The chain carries TRBV5-6 and TRBJ1-2, with D possibly TRBD1 on 5 matching bases. With 0 bases removed from V and 3 bases from J, the gap between germline ends came to 12 bases. This CDR3 contains 15 residues. Germline CDR1 and CDR2: SGHDT and YYEEEE. This chain's CDR3 is CASSLGRQLDYGYTF. The CDR3 DNA follows: TGTGCCAGCAGCTTGGGCCGACAGTTGGACTATGGCTACACCTTC.

At least ten counts were recorded for this clonotype. The chain employs TRBV12-3 or TRBV12-4 and TRBJ2-2; D is unresolved. This CDR3 spans 12 amino acids. V lost 6 bases and J 4 bases, leaving 6 bases between the germline ends. CDR3: CASSRVTGELFF. The CDR3 bases are TGTGCCAGCAGCCGGGTCACCGGGGAGCTGTTTTTT.

This clonotype was detected only a few times. This chain connects TRBV5-1 to TRBJ2-7; D uncertain. Germline lookup yields CDR1 SGHRS and CDR2 YFSETQ. There are 16 residues in the CDR3. Trimming shortened V by 3 bases and J by 0 bases, and 16 bases separated the two germline ends. DNA for the CDR3: TGCGCCAGCAGCTACGAACTTCAGGTGTACTCCTACGAGCAGTACTTC. It translates to CASSYELQVYSYEQYF.

This clonotype was counted between two and nine times. The chain joins TRBV20-1 to TRBJ1-1; weak D call: TRBD1 (5 bases). Germline V gene sequence: CDR1 DFQATT, CDR2 SNEGSKA (reference sequence). V lost 6 bases to trimming and J lost 2 bases, with 16 bases between them. The CDR3 has 14 residues. The CDR3 here is CSADLLDSNTEAFF. Here the CDR3 DNA reads TGCAGTGCCGACCTGCTCGACAGTAACACTGAAGCTTTCTTT.

A few counts support this clonotype. Here the CDR3 reads CASSLATASGADTQYF. CDR3 in DNA: TGTGCCAGCAGCTTAGCAACGGCTAGCGGCGCAGATACGCAGTATTTT. The rearrangement links TRBV7-9 to TRBJ2-3, with 7 positions matching TRBD2. The CDR3 sequence is 16 residues long. The ends lost 0 bases at V and 4 bases at J; junction bases unmatched: 7. Germline V CDR1 and CDR2: SEHNR, FQNEAQ (reference sequence).

This clonotype was counted at least ten times. The chain employs TRBV7-2 and TRBJ2-7; D is uncertain. CDR1 SGHTA and CDR2 FQGNSA come from the germline V gene. This CDR3 has 14 residues. V was shortened by 0 bases and J by 0 bases, with 6 bases between the two germline ends. The CDR3 DNA is TGTGCCAGCAGCTTAGCGCCGAGCTCCTACGAGCAGTACTTC. It yields the protein CASSLAPSSYEQYF. The entire variable domain, with the rest obtained from reference TRBV7-2 and TRBJ2-7, is as follows: GAGVSQSPSNKVTEKGKDVELRCDPISGHTALYWYRQSLGQGLEFLIYFQGNSAPDKSGLPSDRFSAERTGGSVSTLTIQRTQQEDSAVYLCASSLAPSSYEQYFGPGTRLTVT.

This clonotype was detected ten times or more. J is TRBJ1-1 and V is TRBV7-6; no firm D call. The CDR3 length is 14 residues. Germline V CDR1 and CDR2: SGHVS, FNYEAQ. V lost 1 base and J lost 5, with 11 bases in between. CDR3 sequence reads: CASSLDPKGTEAFF. CDR3 in DNA: TGTGCCAGCAGCTTAGATCCAAAGGGAACTGAAGCTTTCTTT. Full variable domain (remainder filled in from reference TRBV7-6 and TRBJ1-1): GAGVSQSPRYKVTKRGQDVALRCDPISGHVSLYWYRQALGQGPEFLTYFNYEAQQDKSGLPNDRFSAERPEGSISTLTIQRTEQRDSAMYRCASSLDPKGTEAFFGQGTRLTVV.

The chain has TRBV24-1 and TRBJ2-1; 8 bases match TRBD1. CDR1 is KGHDR and CDR2 is SFDVKD in the germline V gene. Trimming cost V 10 bases and J 6 bases; bases outside gene matches: 13. The CDR3 length is 15 residues. In DNA form, the CDR3 reads TGTGCCACAGCGAGCCGACAGGGGCCCGTCAATGAGCAGTTCTTC. Translation gives CATASRQGPVNEQFF.